This T cell receptor beta chain was observed in a study of blood T cell repertoires in COVID-19. Clones were sequenced by immunoSEQ multiplex PCR, and TCRdb holds only the in-frame ones, with some missing. The sample includes about 150,000 clones, more than 75% seen only once; the top ten take 1.2%. CDR3 length: 16 residues. The germline V and J ends were trimmed by 0 bases and 1 base, with 13 bases remaining between them. The germline gives CDR1 SGHRS, CDR2 YFSETQ. Sample: PBMCs or T cells enriched from blood (not recorded which). The chain recombines TRBV5-1 with TRBJ2-5, with D possibly matching TRBD2 (6 bases). This clonotype was sampled from a woman aged 30 to 39 with acute COVID-19. CDR3 amino acids: CASSLGMQAGQETQYF. The CDR3 DNA reads TGCGCCAGCAGCTTGGGCATGCAAGCGGGCCAAGAGACCCAGTACTTC.